This TCR beta chain was recovered during a study of blood T cell repertoires in COVID-19 (TCRdb year 2020). At the level of the whole study: Collaborator samples came from the United States, Italy and Spain and covered acute and convalescent phases of COVID-19. Sample metadata almost always included a de-identified subject ID, COVID-19 status, age in years and sex. The prospective study material was composed of cDNA or gDNA derived from T cells, B-cell-depleted T cells, or PBMCs. A freely available public database, intended as a resource for researchers studying the immune response to SARS-CoV-2, is where the repertoires were released. Where available, HLA class I and class II types were obtained from metadata supplied by the sample provider rather than from assay-based typing. The samples were drawn from two sources: the first 160 participants of the ongoing ImmuneRACE study, and 1,200 or so subjects contributed by 6 global collaborators. Deeply sampled blood TCRbeta repertoires from subjects exposed to, actively infected with, or recovered from COVID-19 were included in the dataset. The paper's findings and limits, for the study overall: How much clinical and demographic metadata was included differed by source and by participant, and the metadata was provided uncurated.

In the germline V gene, CDR1 corresponds to SGHTA and CDR2 to FQGNSA. Inclusive of the bounding cysteine and phenylalanine, the CDR3 is 13 residues long. Of the read, only the CDR3 DNA is kept; its 39 bases are in frame from base 1. V sheds 1 base and J sheds 3 bases, leaving 6 bases between their ends. TCRbeta CDR3 regions were amplified from genomic DNA by means of the immunoSEQ Assay, a bias-controlled multiplex PCR. The original pipeline was this. Nucleated cell counts per sample were estimated from amplification of reference gene primers within the assay. Sequence reads were collapsed and filtered to measure the absolute abundance of every unique TCRbeta CDR3 rearrangement. For each sample, productive Simpson clonality was calculated as the square root of Simpson's diversity index over productive rearrangements. TCRdb obtained this table from immuneACCESS and retained in-frame rearrangements with V and J assigned. These tables miss some clones; where compared with another copy, unresolved V genes account for less than half of the shortfall, and the remainder is unexplained. For V, J and clone size, that table is used; D and trimming come from the DNA. In all, the sample holds about 59,000 clones, and roughly 80% of those were seen once. Together, the top ten hold less than 20% of the sample.

Of note for this clone: Its antigen remains unidentified. Within one base of it there is no much larger clone, and no base qualities were kept.

Whole blood was collected in K2EDTA tubes by collaborating institutions according to the institutions' own protocols. For TCRbeta analysis, collaborator samples were shipped as frozen whole blood, as isolated PBMCs, or as DNA extracted from either sample type. In this chain, TRBV7-2 is recombined with TRBJ1-2, with the D segment identity uncertain. This clonotype originated in a woman in her fifties or sixties with active or convalescent COVID-19. The sequenced material came from peripheral blood. Read as DNA, the sequence is TGTGCCAGCAGCTTAGTAATCGACTATGGCTACACCTTC. This encodes CASSLVIDYGYTF.